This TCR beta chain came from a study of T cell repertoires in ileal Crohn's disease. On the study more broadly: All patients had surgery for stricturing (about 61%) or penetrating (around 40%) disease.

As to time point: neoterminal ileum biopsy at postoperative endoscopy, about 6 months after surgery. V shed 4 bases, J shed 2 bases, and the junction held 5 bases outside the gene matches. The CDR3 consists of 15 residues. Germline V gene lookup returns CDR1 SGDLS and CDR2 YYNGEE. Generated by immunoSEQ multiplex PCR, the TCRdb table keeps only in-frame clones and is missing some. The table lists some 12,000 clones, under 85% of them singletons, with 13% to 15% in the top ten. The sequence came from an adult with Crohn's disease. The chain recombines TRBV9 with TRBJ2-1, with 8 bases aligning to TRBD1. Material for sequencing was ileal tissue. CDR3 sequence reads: CASSPRDRTYNEQFF. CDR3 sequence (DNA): TGTGCCAGCAGCCCGAGGGACAGGACCTACAATGAGCAGTTCTTC.